These T cell receptor beta chains were read from a single sample in a study of OX40 agonist ivuxolimab in advanced cancers. Method: immunoSEQ multiplex PCR; TCRdb's copy keeps in-frame clones and lacks some. The sample contains roughly 11,000 clones, about 81% of which appear only once. The starting material was CD4+ or CD8+ T cells sorted from blood, obtained in a trial of the OX40 agonist ivuxolimab. These receptors were obtained from an adult with an advanced solid tumor such as melanoma, head and neck, liver or kidney cancer. Both conserved end residues are trimmed from each CDR3. A D gene is named only where the DNA matches it firmly.

cdr3_length d_call v_call cdr3_aa
14 TRBD1 TRBV5-6 ASSNRDRSIQETQY
12 TRBD1 TRBV27 ASSPGQGGETQY
11 NA TRBV7-8 ASSLGSLNEQY
9 NA TRBV9 ASSVSGLYT
12 NA TRBV6-5 ASSVRVVNQPQH
12 TRBD2 TRBV29-1 STAGDYSYNEQF
14 NA TRBV4-1 ASSQLGGPAGTEAF
13 TRBD2 TRBV7-8 ASNRLAEYLPELF
10 NA TRBV30 AWEVGYTEAF
11 NA TRBV7-6 ASSLYGPETQY
11 NA TRBV19 ASSISRAYEQY
12 NA TRBV7-7 ASSYGVGADTQY
11 NA TRBV10-1 ASSQPGDDEQF
8 NA TRBV6-1 ASNYNEQF
12 NA TRBV4-1 ASSQARSSYGYT
15 TRBD2 TRBV5-1 ASSPPLAAPGDNEQF
11 NA TRBV5-5 ASSLTVYNEQF
11 NA TRBV9 ASSEGGGTEAF
12 NA TRBV9 ASSVAYRSDTQY
14 TRBD2 TRBV4-2 ASSQDLAGGTDTQY
14 NA TRBV28 ASSAALGRTQETQY
12 NA TRBV5-1 ASSLLGRAEKLF
13 TRBD1 TRBV6-5 ASSYPTGGVETQY
12 NA TRBV7-8 ASSEETGIFQAF
11 NA TRBV7-6 ASSPRQAYEQY
16 NA TRBV9 ASSPHGGLSTNTGELF
14 NA TRBV10-3 AISETGQGGSQPQH
16 TRBD1 TRBV7-2 ASSLLGQGAISNQPQH
13 TRBD2 TRBV30 AWESGGSSYNEQF
10 NA TRBV19 ASMSPVYEQY
16 NA TRBV5-3 ARSLAVIRGEANYGYT
13 NA TRBV6-1 ASSESVGTNYEQY
14 NA TRBV28 ASSSWEGATNEKLF
14 TRBD2 TRBV7-9 ASSPGLAGVTDTQY
11 TRBD2 TRBV28 ASSLASGNEQF
13 NA TRBV7-9 ASSGGDRTPPEQF
14 TRBD1 TRBV29-1 SVEGGQGENTGELF
17 NA TRBV27 ASSSSRPTGGGLYNEQF
9 TRBD1 TRBV20-1 SGQVNTEAF
10 NA TRBV6-5 ASSSMRDTQY
12 TRBD1 TRBV5-1 ASSSGTGDYEQY
14 TRBD2 TRBV7-9 ASSLGSGGPGGEQF
11 TRBD1 TRBV4-2 ASTGQANYGYT
11 TRBD1 TRBV11-1 ARPQGQGSGYT
12 NA TRBV9 ASSEGPSTDTQY
10 NA TRBV27 ASSLSVGELF
10 NA TRBV5-1 ASSLTARGYT
14 TRBD1 TRBV9 ASSLSGGLGTDTQY
15 TRBD1 TRBV4-1 ASKPLPGQGLMETQY
13 TRBD2 TRBV27 ASSLLAGGLETQY